These 29 T cell receptor beta chains were all obtained from the same sample, sequenced in a study of Ad26.COV2.S vaccination and SARS-CoV-2 variants. Sequencing was performed with immunoSEQ multiplex PCR; in TCRdb, only in-frame clones are kept and a portion is missing. The sample lists about 350,000 clones, about 92% seen once, with around 4.2% in the top ten. The sequences come from peripheral blood, collected after recovery from COVID-19. The source of these receptors is a human donor who had recovered from COVID-19.

The chain carries TRBV9 and TRBJ1-1; D is uncertain. The CDR3 contains 13 residues. Germline V gene lookup returns CDR1 SGDLS and CDR2 YYNGEE. Trimming removed 4 bases at V and 11 bases at J, with 18 bases between. CDR3 region: CASSHDTGRVAFF. For the CDR3, the DNA is TGTGCCAGCAGCCACGACACCGGGCGTGTCGCTTTCTTT.

The chain recombines TRBV3-1 (or the pseudogene TRBV3-2) with TRBJ1-5; 7 bases line up with TRBD1. This CDR3 is 14 amino acids long. V trimming: 3 bases; J trimming: 4 bases; junction bases outside the gene matches: 3. Looked up from germline, CDR1 is LGHDT and CDR2 is YNNKEL (reference sequence). The CDR3, as DNA: TGTGCCAGCAGCCAGGGGGACAGTAATCAGCCCCAGCATTTT. Protein: CASSQGDSNQPQHF.

This chain uses TRBV5-1 with TRBJ2-3, with 8 bases identical to TRBD1. Germline V CDR1 and CDR2: SGHRS, YFSETQ. The junction had 3 bases not matched to a gene; V was cut back by 3 bases and J by 3 bases. The CDR3 loop spans 14 amino acids. The CDR3 coding sequence is TGCGCCAGCAGCTCGGACAGGGAGACAGATACGCAGTATTTT. Protein product: CASSSDRETDTQYF.

The chain employs TRBV7-8 and TRBJ2-2; TRBD1 matches 9 bases. Germline CDR1 and CDR2: SGHVS and FQNEAQ. V dropped 5 bases and J dropped 1; count of bases not matched to a gene: 5. The CDR3 loop spans 16 amino acids. The CDR3 is CASSTGQGQNTGELFF. CDR3 DNA sequence: TGTGCCAGCAGCACCGGACAGGGGCAGAACACCGGGGAGCTGTTTTTT.

This clone showed up just once. The rearrangement joins TRBV5-5 to TRBJ2-2, with 8 bases that match TRBD1. The CDR3 has 16 amino acids. The germline V gene has CDR1 SGHKS and CDR2 YYEKEE (reference sequence). With V trimmed by 3 bases and J by 5 bases, 9 bases remained unmatched. The CDR3 bases are TGTGCCAGCAGCTACACAGGGGGAACGATGACCGGGGAGCTGTTTTTT. Its protein is CASSYTGGTMTGELFF.

The V and J genes are TRBV11-2 and TRBJ1-1, with 7 bases that match TRBD1. The CDR3 is 14 residues long. Per germline, CDR1 SGHAT and CDR2 FQNNGV. J lost 5 bases, V lost 5 bases, and 8 bases had no gene match. The CDR3 is CASSAKQGWTEAFF. In DNA form, the CDR3 reads TGTGCCAGCAGCGCCAAACAGGGGTGGACTGAAGCTTTCTTT.

The V and J genes are TRBV10-2 and TRBJ1-2; 9 bases map to TRBD1. From germline, CDR1 is WSHSY and CDR2 SAAADI. The V gene end was trimmed by 7 bases and the J gene end by 2 bases; junction bases not matched to a gene: 2. This CDR3 has 13 amino acids. In nucleotides, the CDR3 is TGCGCCAGCATCGGGACAGGGAACTATGGCTACACCTTC. It specifies CASIGTGNYGYTF.

The chain joins TRBV13 to TRBJ1-2; D may be TRBD1 (6 bases). Trimming removed 5 bases from V and 5 bases from J, with 15 bases in between. This CDR3 comprises 14 residues. Germline V gives CDR1 PRHDT, CDR2 FYEKMQ (reference sequence). The CDR3 nucleotides are TGTGCCAGCAGCAAACAGGGAGGGGGTTATGGCTACACCTTC. Translation: CASSKQGGGYGYTF. Complete variable domain (other parts from reference TRBV13 and TRBJ1-2): AAGVIQSPRHLIKEKRETATLKCYPIPRHDTVYWYQQGPGQDPQFLISFYEKMQSDKGSIPDRFSAQQFSDYHSELNMSSLELGDSALYFCASSKQGGGYGYTFGSGTRLTVV.

The chain links TRBV3-1 (or the pseudogene TRBV3-2) to TRBJ2-3, with D possibly matching TRBD2 (6 bases). The CDR3 sequence is 15 residues long. Trimming cost V 4 bases and J 1 base, with 12 bases left between them. Germline lookup yields CDR1 LGHDT and CDR2 YNNKEL (reference sequence). The CDR3 DNA follows: TGTGCCAGCAGCCCAGAGGACTACCGCACAGATACGCAGTATTTT. This sequence encodes CASSPEDYRTDTQYF.

This rearrangement joins TRBV2 to TRBJ1-2; a possible D gene is TRBD1 (6 bases). CDR1 SNHLY and CDR2 FYNNEI come from the germline V gene. V was trimmed by 3 bases and J by 7 bases, leaving 12 bases between them. The CDR3 has 13 amino acids. This chain's CDR3 is CASSERGRGGYTF. In nucleotides, the CDR3 is TGTGCCAGCAGTGAGAGGGGCAGGGGTGGCTACACCTTC.

The chain couples TRBV6-2 or TRBV6-3 to TRBJ2-1; 10 bases are shared with TRBD2. CDR1 is MNHEY, CDR2 SVGEGT, per germline. The CDR3 extends over 17 amino acids. V lost 3 bases to trimming and J lost 5 bases; unmatched junction nucleotides: 10. CDR3 residues: CASSYVLLAGDHNEQFF. Here the CDR3 DNA reads TGTGCCAGCAGTTATGTCCTTCTAGCGGGGGACCACAATGAGCAGTTCTTC.

V usage is TRBV18 and J usage is TRBJ1-2, with TRBD1 as a possible D gene (6 bases). Per the germline V gene, CDR1 is KGHSH and CDR2 is LQKENI. V was trimmed by 5 bases and J by 11 bases, leaving 18 bases between them. This CDR3 region has 13 residues. The CDR3 loop reads CASSYGQSARYTF. In DNA form, the CDR3 reads TGTGCCAGCTCATACGGACAGTCTGCGCGGTACACCTTC.

The chain carries TRBV19 and TRBJ2-3, with D maybe TRBD1 (5 bases). Germline V gives CDR1 LNHDA, CDR2 SQIVND (reference sequence). V was pared by 0 bases and J by 1 base, with 11 bases between. This CDR3 contains 16 residues. CDR3 residues: CASSIDQVGGTDTQYF. The CDR3 coding sequence is TGTGCCAGTAGTATAGATCAGGTAGGGGGCACAGATACGCAGTATTTT.

This clone appeared a single time. CDR3 region: CASSNGGPYEQYF. In DNA form, the CDR3 reads TGTGCCAGCTCAAACGGGGGCCCCTACGAGCAGTACTTC. The chain carries TRBV18 and TRBJ2-7; tentatively, D is TRBD1 or TRBD2 (6 bases each). This CDR3 has 13 residues. Germline CDR1 is KGHSH and CDR2 is LQKENI. Deletions cut 5 bases from V and 2 bases from J, with 10 bases between.

The genes are TRBV5-1 and TRBJ2-7, with 8 positions matching TRBD2. The CDR3 loop spans 16 amino acids. J gave up 0 bases and V 4 bases, and 9 bases lay outside the gene matches. The germline V gene has CDR1 SGHRS and CDR2 YFSETQ. CDR3 DNA sequence: TGCGCCAGCAGCCCCCTTGAAGCGGGGGACTCCTACGAGCAGTACTTC. Translation gives CASSPLEAGDSYEQYF.

This clone was found once. The chain employs TRBV7-9 and TRBJ1-2; possible D gene TRBD1, 5 bases. The germline V gene encodes CDR1 SEHNR and CDR2 FQNEAQ (reference sequence). V lost 8 bases and J lost 6, with 16 bases in between. This CDR3 is 13 amino acids long. This chain's CDR3 is CASPPGGSDGYTF. Here the CDR3 DNA reads TGTGCCAGCCCGCCGGGGGGGTCGGATGGCTACACCTTC.

The chain's CDR3 is CAISESTPSTDTQYF. The CDR3 DNA follows: TGTGCCATCAGTGAGTCGACACCCAGCACAGATACGCAGTATTTT. This chain joins TRBV10-3 and TRBJ2-3; D gene uncertain. Trimming pared 0 bases from V and 0 bases from J, leaving 7 bases between. The CDR3 has 15 amino acids. Germline V gene lookup returns CDR1 ENHRY and CDR2 SYGVKD.

The chain links TRBV10-2 to TRBJ1-6, with D possibly TRBD1 on 6 matching bases. V lost 6 bases, J lost 7 bases, and 16 bases lay in between. The CDR3 is 15 amino acids. Germline V gene lookup returns CDR1 WSHSY and CDR2 SAAADI. The CDR3 coding sequence is TGCGCCAGCAGCGTACCGGGACAAGACAATTCACCCCTCCACTTT. The encoded protein is CASSVPGQDNSPLHF.

V and J are TRBV5-4 and TRBJ2-1; TRBD1 agrees at 7 bases. With 1 base clipped from V and 7 bases from J, the junction kept 8 bases outside the gene matches. Germline CDR1 and CDR2: SGHNT and YYREEE (reference sequence). The CDR3 runs 15 residues. CDR3 amino acids: CASSLYRGPGNEQFF. CDR3 bases: TGTGCCAGCAGCTTGTATAGGGGGCCTGGGAATGAGCAGTTCTTC.

DNA of the CDR3: TGTGCCAGCAGAACCGGGACTAGCGGAACAGATACGCAGTATTTT. Translation gives CASRTGTSGTDTQYF. This sequence joins TRBV6-4 and TRBJ2-3; 11 positions agree with TRBD2. V trimming: 6 bases; J trimming: 3 bases; junction bases outside the gene matches: 5. CDR3 length: 15 residues. Germline V gene data show CDR1 as MRHNA and CDR2 as SNTAGT.

This clone was recorded a few times. The chain combines TRBV10-2 with TRBJ1-2; TRBD1 matches 9 bases. CDR1 is WSHSY, CDR2 SAAADI, per germline. This CDR3 region has 15 residues. V lost 5 bases, J lost 2 bases, and 6 bases stayed unmatched. The CDR3 coding sequence is TGCGCCAGCAGTCCGACAGGGGGTTACAACTATGGCTACACCTTC. Translated: CASSPTGGYNYGYTF.

The V call is TRBV10-3, the J call TRBJ2-2; TRBD2 aligns across 13 bases. Germline V gene data show CDR1 as ENHRY and CDR2 as SYGVKD. The CDR3 totals 16 residues. Germline trimming cut 3 bases from V and 7 bases from J; bases unmatched to any gene: 5. This CDR3 is CAISEGLAGALGELFF. The CDR3 nucleotides are TGTGCCATCAGTGAAGGACTAGCGGGGGCCCTCGGGGAGCTGTTTTTT.

V is TRBV5-1 and J is TRBJ2-7; perhaps D is TRBD1 or TRBD2 (5 bases each). Germline CDR1 is SGHRS and CDR2 is YFSETQ. The CDR3 is 14 residues long. V was pared by 3 bases and J by 7 bases, with 17 bases between. This CDR3 is CASSSGREIREQYF. DNA for the CDR3: TGCGCCAGCAGCTCGGGACGGGAAATTCGGGAGCAGTACTTC.

The genes are TRBV10-2 and TRBJ2-3; 8 bases agree with TRBD2. The CDR3 runs 15 residues. From germline, CDR1 is WSHSY and CDR2 SAAADI. Trimming at V came to 3 bases and at J to 2 bases, leaving 4 bases not matched to a gene. For the CDR3, the DNA is TGCGCCAGCAGTGACGAGCGGGGGCTCACAGATACGCAGTATTTT. Residues: CASSDERGLTDTQYF.

The V gene is TRBV27, the J gene TRBJ2-7; TRBD2 aligns across 14 bases. Germline trimming cut 5 bases from V and 4 bases from J; bases unmatched to any gene: 4. The CDR3 spans 15 residues. Per germline, CDR1 MNHEY and CDR2 SMNVEV (reference sequence). The CDR3 DNA sequence: TGTGCCAGCAGTCCCAGACTAGCGGGGGGGTACGAGCAGTACTTC. Its protein is CASSPRLAGGYEQYF.

The rearrangement links TRBV6-5 to TRBJ2-7; D gene unclear. The CDR3 sequence is 14 residues long. The V and J ends lost 0 bases and 6 bases respectively, with 12 bases between them. The germline gives CDR1 MNHEY, CDR2 SVGAGI. CDR3 in amino acids: CASSYSMEFGEQYF. CDR3 sequence (DNA): TGTGCCAGCAGTTACTCGATGGAGTTCGGCGAGCAGTACTTC.

The chain joins TRBV11-2 to TRBJ2-3, with 12 bases matching TRBD1. The V segment lost 5 bases and the J segment 4 bases; nucleotides outside the gene matches: 4. Germline V gene sequence: CDR1 SGHAT, CDR2 FQNNGV. The CDR3 is 15 amino acids. CDR3 in amino acids: CASSPGQGASDTQYF. In DNA, the CDR3 is TGTGCCAGCAGCCCGGGACAGGGGGCGTCAGATACGCAGTATTTT.

The V and J genes are TRBV27 and TRBJ1-5; 7 bases match TRBD1. The CDR3 is 13 amino acids. With V trimmed by 6 bases and J by 4 bases, 3 bases remained unmatched. CDR1 and CDR2 from the germline V gene are MNHEY and SMNVEV (reference sequence). CDR3 nucleotides: TGTGCCAGCAGGACAGGGACAAATCAGCCCCAGCATTTT. Protein sequence: CASRTGTNQPQHF.

The chain recombines TRBV13 with TRBJ1-4; maybe TRBD1 (5 bases). The CDR3 has 14 residues. Between the trimmed V and J ends, which lost 5 bases and 7 bases, there was a span of 14 bases. Germline V gene data show CDR1 as PRHDT and CDR2 as FYEKMQ (reference sequence). Here the CDR3 DNA reads TGTGCCAGCAGCCCCCGTCCGGGACCTGAAAAACTGTTTTTT. This gives the protein CASSPRPGPEKLFF.